This entry lists 9 T cell receptor beta chains sequenced from one sample in a study of read filtering for tumor transcriptome and immune sequencing. From about 400 ng of RNA, a library with molecular barcoded alpha/delta and beta/gamma adaptors was made. Each CDR3 protein gets one entry after TCRdb re-called the reads with MiXCR. The sample holds about 40,000 distinct CDR3 sequences, about 13% seen once. The sample taken for sequencing was a population of CD138-negative cells sorted from bone marrow. Every receptor here comes from a donor at least 40 years old with multiple myeloma.

A word on this clonotype: At one boundary the junction diverges from the germline segment, which might be a read error. The chain carries TRBV18 and TRBJ2-1; TRBD2 matches at 10 bases. The CDR3 extends over 16 amino acids. The germline CDR1 and CDR2 sequences are KGHSH and LQKENI. The chain's CDR3 is CASSPAPGLAEGPPIF. CDR3 nucleotides: TGTGCCAGCTCACCAGCACCCGGACTAGCGGAAGGGCCCCCGATCTTC.

This clonotype was recorded at least ten times. The chain carries TRBV6-5 and TRBJ2-2, with 7 bases fitting TRBD1. Per germline, CDR1 MNHEY and CDR2 SVGAGI. The CDR3 has 15 residues. The V and J ends lost 0 bases and 4 bases, in that order; junction bases with no gene match: 2. The CDR3 here is CASSYSGQPTGELFF. The CDR3 bases are TGTGCCAGCAGTTACTCGGGACAGCCCACCGGGGAGCTGTTTTTT.

This clonotype appeared many times. V and J are TRBV11-2 and TRBJ2-5; 9 bases agree with TRBD2. The CDR3 runs 18 residues. From germline, CDR1 is SGHAT and CDR2 FQNNGV. J lost 2 bases, V lost 2 bases, and 12 bases had no gene match. In DNA, the CDR3 is TGTGCCAGCAGCTTACGAGGACTAGCGAATTGGGGTCAAGAGACCCAGTACTTC. This codes for CASSLRGLANWGQETQYF.

This clonotype was seen many times. The V gene is TRBV7-3, the J gene TRBJ2-3; no definite D call. Trimming cost V 2 bases and J 6 bases, with 9 bases left between them. Germline V gene lookup returns CDR1 SGHTA and CDR2 FQGTGA. The CDR3 length is 13 residues. Here the CDR3 DNA reads TGTGCCAGCAGCTTAGGCCTTCGCGATACGCAGTATTTT. Its protein product is CASSLGLRDTQYF. Based on the CDR3 plus reference TRBV7-3 and TRBJ2-3, the full variable domain is GAGVSQTPSNKVTEKGKYVELRCDPISGHTALYWYRQSLGQGPEFLIYFQGTGAADDSGLPNDRFFAVRPEGSVSTLKIQRTERGDSAVYLCASSLGLRDTQYFGPGTRLTVL.

The chain recombines TRBV5-4 with TRBJ1-1; D is uncertain. The CDR3 is made up of 14 amino acids. Germline loops: CDR1 SGHNT, CDR2 YYREEE (reference sequence). Trimming stripped 7 bases from V and 0 bases from J, with 13 bases between. The CDR3: CASGTPGLNTEAFF. The CDR3 nucleotides are TGTGCCAGCGGCACACCGGGGTTGAACACTGAAGCTTTCTTT. The complete variable domain, with remaining parts taken from reference TRBV5-4 and TRBJ1-1, reads ETGVTQSPTHLIKTRGQQVTLRCSSQSGHNTVSWYQQALGQGPQFIFQYYREEENGRGNFPPRFSGLQFPNYSSELNVNALELDDSALYLCASGTPGLNTEAFFGQGTRLTVV.

This clonotype was recorded at least ten times. The chain uses TRBV4-1 and TRBJ2-7, with a possible D match to TRBD1 (6 bases). CDR1 and CDR2 (germline): MGHRA, YSYEKL. Between the trimmed V and J ends, which lost 0 bases and 0 bases, there was a span of 18 bases. This CDR3 is built from 18 residues. The CDR3 sequence: CASSQEVPQGQSSYEQYF. The CDR3 DNA is TGCGCCAGCAGCCAAGAAGTTCCCCAGGGGCAAAGCTCCTACGAGCAGTACTTC.

This clonotype showed up many times. The V call is TRBV19, the J call TRBJ1-5; D uncertain. CDR1 is LNHDA and CDR2 is SQIVND in the germline V gene (reference sequence). The CDR3 has 13 amino acids. Trimming pared 8 bases from V and 9 bases from J, leaving 17 bases between. CDR3 coding DNA: TGTGCCAGTGCACTTCAAAACAGCCGGCCCCAGCATTTT. Its protein is CASALQNSRPQHF.

This clonotype showed up many times. The gene calls are TRBV7-9 and TRBJ2-5; 10 bases are shared with TRBD1. The V gene's germline CDR1 is SEHNR and CDR2 FQNEAQ (reference sequence). This CDR3 region has 15 residues. V was clipped by 5 bases and J by 1 base; unmatched bases: 4. The CDR3 nucleotides are TGTGCCAGCAGCGAGGGACAGGGGATCCAAGAGACCCAGTACTTC. It translates to CASSEGQGIQETQYF.

The table lists this clonotype with many counts. The chain combines TRBV6-5 with TRBJ2-3; a possible D gene is TRBD1 (6 bases). Trimming removed 6 bases at V and 2 bases at J, with 12 bases between. The CDR3 covers 14 residues. Germline-derived CDR1 and CDR2 are MNHEY and SVGAGI. CDR3 sequence (DNA): TGTGCCAGCAGGCACAGGGTGGTCACAGATACGCAGTATTTT. It codes for CASRHRVVTDTQYF.